This T cell receptor (beta chain) emerged from a study of cytomegalovirus exposure and HLA in healthy donors. General observations from the study: The study reported that TCR beta sequences accurately predicted HLA-A and HLA-B alleles in most subjects.

Comments on this clone: The antigen is unknown.

The primer mix had 60 Vbeta and 13 Jbeta primers. Clones were read by immunoSEQ multiplex PCR, and TCRdb kept only the in-frame ones, dropping some. Of about 130,000 clones listed, 75% to 85% are singletons. Germline lookup yields CDR1 SGHNT and CDR2 YENEEA. This CDR3 is 13 amino acids long. V lost 1 base to trimming and J lost 4 bases, with 5 bases between them. The sequencing sample was made of PBMCs. The TCR sequence derives from a middle-aged man in good health and CMV-seronegative. This chain joins TRBV11-3 and TRBJ2-1; the D is unclear. CDR3 nucleotide sequence: TGTGCCAGCAGCTTAGGAGAGTACAATGAGCAGTTCTTC. Amino acids: CASSLGEYNEQFF.